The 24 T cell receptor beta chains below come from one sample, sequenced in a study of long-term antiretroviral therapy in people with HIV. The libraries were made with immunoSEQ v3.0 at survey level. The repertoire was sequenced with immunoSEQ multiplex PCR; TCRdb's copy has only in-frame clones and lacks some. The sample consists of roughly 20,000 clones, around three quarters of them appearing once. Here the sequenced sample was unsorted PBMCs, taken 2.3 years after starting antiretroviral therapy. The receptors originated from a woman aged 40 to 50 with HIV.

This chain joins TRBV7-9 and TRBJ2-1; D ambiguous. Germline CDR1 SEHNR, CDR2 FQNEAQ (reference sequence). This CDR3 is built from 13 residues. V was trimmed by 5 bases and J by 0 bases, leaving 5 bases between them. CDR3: CASSRSSYNEQFF. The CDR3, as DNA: TGTGCCAGCAGCCGAAGCTCCTACAATGAGCAGTTCTTC.

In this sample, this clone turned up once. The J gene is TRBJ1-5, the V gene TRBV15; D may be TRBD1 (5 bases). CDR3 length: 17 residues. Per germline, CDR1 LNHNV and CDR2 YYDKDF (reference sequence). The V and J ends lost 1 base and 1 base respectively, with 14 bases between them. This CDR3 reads CATSRASSWGSNQPQHF. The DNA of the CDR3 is TGTGCCACCAGCAGAGCGAGCTCATGGGGGAGCAATCAGCCCCAGCATTTT.

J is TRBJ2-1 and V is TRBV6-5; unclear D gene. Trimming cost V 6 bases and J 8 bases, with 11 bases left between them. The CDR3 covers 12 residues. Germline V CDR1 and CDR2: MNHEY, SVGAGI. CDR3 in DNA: TGTGCCAGCAGGTCCCCCGGCCATGAGCAGTTCTTC. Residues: CASRSPGHEQFF.

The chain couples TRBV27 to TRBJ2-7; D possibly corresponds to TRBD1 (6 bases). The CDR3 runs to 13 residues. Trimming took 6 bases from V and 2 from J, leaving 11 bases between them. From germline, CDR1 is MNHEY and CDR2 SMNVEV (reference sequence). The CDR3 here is CASRETGTYEQYF. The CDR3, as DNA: TGTGCCAGCAGAGAAACAGGGACCTACGAGCAGTACTTC.

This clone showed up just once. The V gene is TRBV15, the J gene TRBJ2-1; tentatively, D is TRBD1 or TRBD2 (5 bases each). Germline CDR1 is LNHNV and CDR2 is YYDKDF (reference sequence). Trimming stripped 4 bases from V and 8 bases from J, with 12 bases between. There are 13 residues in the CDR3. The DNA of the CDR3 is TGTGCCACCAGCACCGGGACGAGCTATGAGCAGTTCTTC. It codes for CATSTGTSYEQFF. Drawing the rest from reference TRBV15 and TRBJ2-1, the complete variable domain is DAMVIQNPRYQVTQFGKPVTLSCSQTLNHNVMYWYQQKSSQAPKLLFHYYDKDFNNEADTPDNFQSRRPNTSFCFLDIRSPGLGDTAMYLCATSTGTSYEQFFGPGTRLTVL.

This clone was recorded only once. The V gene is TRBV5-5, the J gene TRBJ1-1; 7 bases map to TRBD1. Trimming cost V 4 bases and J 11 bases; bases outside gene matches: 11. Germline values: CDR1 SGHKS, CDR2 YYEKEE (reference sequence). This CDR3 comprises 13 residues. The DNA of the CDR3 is TGTGCCAGCAGCCTCCAAGACAGGGTCGGCGCTTTCTTT. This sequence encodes CASSLQDRVGAFF. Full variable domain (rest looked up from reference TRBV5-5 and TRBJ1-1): DAGVTQSPTHLIKTRGQQVTLRCSPISGHKSVSWYQQVLGQGPQFIFQYYEKEERGRGNFPDRFSARQFPNYSSELNVNALLLGDSALYLCASSLQDRVGAFFGQGTRLTVV.

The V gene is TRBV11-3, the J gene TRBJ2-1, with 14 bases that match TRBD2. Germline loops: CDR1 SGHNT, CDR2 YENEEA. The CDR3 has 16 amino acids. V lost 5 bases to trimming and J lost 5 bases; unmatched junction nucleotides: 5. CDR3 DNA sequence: TGTGCCAGCAGCCCAAGGACTAGCGGGGGGCACAATGAGCAGTTCTTC. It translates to CASSPRTSGGHNEQFF.

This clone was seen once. DNA for the CDR3: TGTGCCAGCAGTTTAACGATATCCTACGAGCAGTACTTC. Its translation is CASSLTISYEQYF. This sequence joins TRBV27 and TRBJ2-7, with unresolved D. The V gene's germline CDR1 is MNHEY and CDR2 SMNVEV (reference sequence). This CDR3 comprises 13 residues. V lost 2 bases and J lost 1, with 6 bases in between.

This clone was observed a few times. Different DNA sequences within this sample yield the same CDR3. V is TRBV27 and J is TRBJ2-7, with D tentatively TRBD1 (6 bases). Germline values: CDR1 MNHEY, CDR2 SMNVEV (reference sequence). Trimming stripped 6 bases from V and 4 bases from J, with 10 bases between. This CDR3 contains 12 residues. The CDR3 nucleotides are TGTGCCAGCAGCCCACAGGGATACGAGCAGTACTTC. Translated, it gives CASSPQGYEQYF.

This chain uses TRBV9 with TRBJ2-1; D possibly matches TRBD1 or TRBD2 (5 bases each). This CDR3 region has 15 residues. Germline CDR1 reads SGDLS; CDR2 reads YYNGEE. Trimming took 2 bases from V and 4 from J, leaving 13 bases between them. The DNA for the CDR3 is TGTGCCAGCAGCGTTACCATGGGGGATTACAATGAGCAGTTCTTC. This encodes CASSVTMGDYNEQFF. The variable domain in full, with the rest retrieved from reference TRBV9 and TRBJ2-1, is DSGVTQTPKHLITATGQRVTLRCSPRSGDLSVYWYQQSLDQGLQFLIQYYNGEERAKGNILERFSAQQFPDLHSELNLSSLELGDSALYFCASSVTMGDYNEQFFGPGTRLTVL.

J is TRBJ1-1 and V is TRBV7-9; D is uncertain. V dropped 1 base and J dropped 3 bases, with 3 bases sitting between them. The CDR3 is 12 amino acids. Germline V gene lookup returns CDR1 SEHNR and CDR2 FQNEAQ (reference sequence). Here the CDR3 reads CASSLGYTEAFF. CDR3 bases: TGTGCCAGCAGCTTAGGGTACACTGAAGCTTTCTTT.

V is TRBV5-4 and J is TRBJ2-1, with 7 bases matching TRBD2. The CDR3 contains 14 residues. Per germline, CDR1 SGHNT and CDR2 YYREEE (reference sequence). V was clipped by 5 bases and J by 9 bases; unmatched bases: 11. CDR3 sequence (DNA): TGTGCCAGCAGGGGGGGGTTGGTGCTGGGTGAGCAGTTCTTC. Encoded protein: CASRGGLVLGEQFF.

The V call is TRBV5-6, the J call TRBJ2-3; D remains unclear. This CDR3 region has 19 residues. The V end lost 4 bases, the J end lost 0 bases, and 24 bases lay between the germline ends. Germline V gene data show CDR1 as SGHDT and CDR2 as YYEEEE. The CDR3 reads CASSRTTTWTETSTDTQYF. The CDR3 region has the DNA TGTGCCAGCAGCCGCACGACAACATGGACGGAGACTAGCACAGATACGCAGTATTTT.

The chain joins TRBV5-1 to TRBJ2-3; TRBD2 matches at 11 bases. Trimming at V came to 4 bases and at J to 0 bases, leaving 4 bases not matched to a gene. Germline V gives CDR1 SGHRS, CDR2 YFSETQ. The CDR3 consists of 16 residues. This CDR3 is CASSPWTSGSTDTQYF. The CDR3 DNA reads TGCGCCAGCAGCCCCTGGACTAGCGGGAGCACAGATACGCAGTATTTT.

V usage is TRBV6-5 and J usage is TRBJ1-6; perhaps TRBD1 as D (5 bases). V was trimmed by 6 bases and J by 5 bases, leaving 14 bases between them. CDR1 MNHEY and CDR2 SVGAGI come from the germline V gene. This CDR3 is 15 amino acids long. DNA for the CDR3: TGTGCCAGCAGGACTTCAGGGCGGAATAATTCACCCCTCCACTTT. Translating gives CASRTSGRNNSPLHF.

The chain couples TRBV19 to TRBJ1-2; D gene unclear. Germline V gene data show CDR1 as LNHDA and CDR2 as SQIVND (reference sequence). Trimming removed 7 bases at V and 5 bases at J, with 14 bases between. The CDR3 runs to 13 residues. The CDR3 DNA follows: TGTGCCAGTAACCCGAGCAACTTTTATGGCTACACCTTC. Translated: CASNPSNFYGYTF. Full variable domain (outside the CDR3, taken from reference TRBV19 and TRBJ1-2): DGGITQSPKYLFRKEGQNVTLSCEQNLNHDAMYWYRQDPGQGLRLIYYSQIVNDFQKGDIAEGYSVSREKKESFPLTVTSAQKNPTAFYLCASNPSNFYGYTFGSGTRLTVV.

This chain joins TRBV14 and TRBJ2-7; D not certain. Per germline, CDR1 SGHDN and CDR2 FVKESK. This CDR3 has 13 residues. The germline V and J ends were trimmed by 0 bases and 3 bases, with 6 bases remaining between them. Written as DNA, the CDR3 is TGTGCCAGCAGCCAAGAAGAAAACTACGAGCAGTACTTC. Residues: CASSQEENYEQYF. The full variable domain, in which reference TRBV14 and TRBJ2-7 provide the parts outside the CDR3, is EAGVTQFPSHSVIEKGQTVTLRCDPISGHDNLYWYRRVMGKEIKFLLHFVKESKQDESGMPNNRFLAERTGGTYSTLKVQPAELEDSGVYFCASSQEENYEQYFGPGTRLTVT.

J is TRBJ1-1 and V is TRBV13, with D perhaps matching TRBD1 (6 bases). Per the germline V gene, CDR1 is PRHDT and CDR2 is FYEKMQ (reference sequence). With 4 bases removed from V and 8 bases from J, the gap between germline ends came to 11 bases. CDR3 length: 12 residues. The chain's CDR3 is CASSSQGGEAFF. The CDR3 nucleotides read TGTGCCAGCAGCTCACAGGGAGGCGAAGCTTTCTTT.

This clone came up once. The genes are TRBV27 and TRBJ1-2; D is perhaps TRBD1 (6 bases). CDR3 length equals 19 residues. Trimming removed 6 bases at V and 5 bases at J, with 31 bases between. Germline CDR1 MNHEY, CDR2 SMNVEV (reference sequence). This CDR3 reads CASREFQGGRGGSLYGYTF. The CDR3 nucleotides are TGTGCCAGCAGAGAATTCCAGGGTGGCAGGGGAGGAAGTTTATATGGCTACACCTTC.

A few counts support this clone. The chain's CDR3 is CASSLQVSDGYTF. The CDR3 DNA is TGTGCCAGCAGCTTACAGGTTTCAGATGGCTACACCTTC. The chain couples TRBV5-4 to TRBJ1-2; D may be TRBD1 (5 bases). The germline V and J ends were trimmed by 2 bases and 6 bases, with 11 bases remaining between them. The CDR3 is made up of 13 amino acids. Germline V lookup: CDR1 SGHNT, CDR2 YYREEE (reference sequence).

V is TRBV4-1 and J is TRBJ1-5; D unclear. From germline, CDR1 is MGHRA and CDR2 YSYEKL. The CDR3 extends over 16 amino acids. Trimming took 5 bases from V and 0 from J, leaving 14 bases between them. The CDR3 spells CASSEVDGYSNQPQHF. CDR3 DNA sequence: TGCGCCAGCAGCGAAGTAGACGGGTATAGCAATCAGCCCCAGCATTTT.

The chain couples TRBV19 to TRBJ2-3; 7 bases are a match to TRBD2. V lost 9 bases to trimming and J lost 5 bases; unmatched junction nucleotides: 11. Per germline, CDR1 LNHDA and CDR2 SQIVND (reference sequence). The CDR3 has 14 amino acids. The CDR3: CASAAPTGGDTQYF. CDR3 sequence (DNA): TGTGCCAGCGCGGCCCCGACGGGGGGAGATACGCAGTATTTT.

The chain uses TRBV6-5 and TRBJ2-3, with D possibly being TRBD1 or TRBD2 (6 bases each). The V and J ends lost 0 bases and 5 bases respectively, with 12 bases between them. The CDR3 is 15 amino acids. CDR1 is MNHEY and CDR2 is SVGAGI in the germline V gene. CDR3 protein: CASSYSGGTGDTQYF. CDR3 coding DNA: TGTGCCAGCAGTTACTCCGGGGGCACAGGAGATACGCAGTATTTT.

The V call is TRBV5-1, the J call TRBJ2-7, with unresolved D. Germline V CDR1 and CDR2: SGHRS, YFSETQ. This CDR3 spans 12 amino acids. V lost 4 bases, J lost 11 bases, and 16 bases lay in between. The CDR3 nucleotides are TGCGCCAGCAGCCCACCATCGGCAGAGGAGTACTTC. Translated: CASSPPSAEEYF.